These 11 T cell receptor beta chains were all obtained from the same sample, sequenced in a study of radiation and T cells in renal cell carcinoma. Treatment described: treatment-naive control, cytoreductive nephrectomy. Here immunoSEQ multiplex PCR was the method, and the copy in TCRdb shows in-frame clones only, minus some. The sample holds more than 11,000 clones, roughly 60% seen once. The source was tumor tissue, collected from a patient whose treatment was nephrectomy without radiotherapy. Source of these receptors: a middle-aged man with renal cell carcinoma.

This CDR3 is CASSLHPPGTGLYEQYF. CDR3 DNA sequence: TGCGCCAGCAGCCTTCACCCCCCCGGGACAGGGCTCTACGAGCAGTACTTC. The chain employs TRBV5-1 and TRBJ2-7; TRBD1 matches 9 bases. The J segment lost 3 bases and the V segment lost 4 bases, leaving 14 bases of the junction unmatched. This CDR3 is built from 17 residues. Germline-derived CDR1 and CDR2 are SGHRS and YFSETQ.

The chain has TRBV6-6 and TRBJ1-1, with 8 bases matching TRBD1. Germline V gene data show CDR1 as MNHNY and CDR2 as SVGAGI (reference sequence). The ends lost 8 bases at V and 6 bases at J; junction bases unmatched: 11. The CDR3 has 14 residues. The chain's CDR3 is CASATPGGTSEAFF. In DNA form, the CDR3 reads TGTGCCAGCGCCACCCCAGGGGGCACGTCTGAAGCTTTCTTT.

This clone turned up a few times. The chain recombines TRBV6-5 with TRBJ1-1; D ambiguous. CDR1 is MNHEY and CDR2 is SVGAGI in the germline V gene. Trimming took off 7 bases at V and 1 base at J, with 10 bases between the two ends. This CDR3 has 13 amino acids. For the CDR3, the DNA is TGTGCCAGCACCCCGACGGCGAACACTGAAGCTTTCTTT. Its protein product is CASTPTANTEAFF.

V usage is TRBV30 and J usage is TRBJ1-1, with D uncertain. The CDR3 is 13 amino acids. Trimming removed 0 bases at V and 9 bases at J, with 14 bases between. Germline values: CDR1 GTSNPN, CDR2 SVGIG (reference sequence). The CDR3 region has the DNA TGTGCCTGGAGTGTACTTAGTGGAGGGAAAGCTTTCTTT. Protein product: CAWSVLSGGKAFF.

The rearrangement links TRBV6-1 to TRBJ1-1; TRBD1 matches 10 bases. CDR1 is MNHNS and CDR2 is SASEGT in the germline V gene. V dropped 10 bases and J dropped 4; count of bases not matched to a gene: 6. CDR3 size: 13 residues. The CDR3 coding sequence is TGTGCCACCCGCAGGGACAGGGGCACTGAAGCTTTCTTT. Protein sequence: CATRRDRGTEAFF.

The rearrangement joins TRBV19 to TRBJ1-2, with D possibly matching TRBD1 (6 bases). Germline V lookup: CDR1 LNHDA, CDR2 SQIVND (reference sequence). This CDR3 has 15 residues. V was pared by 7 bases and J by 3 bases, with 18 bases between. CDR3 sequence reads: CASTLGGAGDYGYTF. For the CDR3, the DNA is TGTGCCAGTACCCTCGGGGGGGCTGGGGACTATGGCTACACCTTC.

This chain joins TRBV4-1 and TRBJ1-2, with D possibly matching TRBD1 (5 bases). This CDR3 has 16 residues. The V end lost 2 bases, the J end lost 0 bases, and 13 bases lay between the germline ends. Germline CDR1 reads MGHRA; CDR2 reads YSYEKL. This CDR3 reads CASSQTRDRPNYGYTF. The DNA of the CDR3 is TGCGCCAGCAGCCAAACCCGGGACCGCCCTAACTATGGCTACACCTTC.

This chain uses TRBV11-2 with TRBJ2-7; possibly TRBD1 or TRBD2 for D (5 bases each). The CDR3 runs to 13 residues. Germline V gene lookup returns CDR1 SGHAT and CDR2 FQNNGV. The V gene lost 5 bases and the J gene lost 2 bases, with 10 bases spanning the gap. The CDR3 reads CASSQGRPYEQYF. The CDR3 nucleotides are TGTGCCAGCAGCCAGGGACGGCCCTACGAGCAGTACTTC.

This clone was counted once. The chain combines TRBV30 with TRBJ2-2; 13 bases are a match to TRBD2. V was pared by 4 bases and J by 5 bases, with 16 bases of the junction left unmatched. The germline V gene has CDR1 GTSNPN and CDR2 SVGIG (reference sequence). CDR3 size: 19 residues. This CDR3 is CAWKQGLAGSQSRTGELFF. Written as DNA, the CDR3 is TGTGCCTGGAAACAGGGACTAGCGGGGTCACAATCTAGGACCGGGGAGCTGTTTTTT.

The chain employs TRBV29-1 and TRBJ1-5; maybe TRBD1 (5 bases). Germline V gene sequence: CDR1 SQVTM, CDR2 ANQGSEA. CDR3 length equals 12 residues. V lost 6 bases to trimming and J lost 0 bases, with 6 bases between them. CDR3 sequence: CSVGDSNQPQHF. CDR3 DNA sequence: TGCAGCGTAGGGGATAGCAATCAGCCCCAGCATTTT. Complete variable domain (other parts from reference TRBV29-1 and TRBJ1-5): SAVISQKPSRDICQRGTSLTIQCQVDSQVTMMFWYRQQPGQSLTLIATANQGSEATYESGFVIDKFPISRPNLTFSTLTVSNMSPEDSSIYLCSVGDSNQPQHFGDGTRLSIL.

The V gene is TRBV4-1, the J gene TRBJ1-1, with D unclear. V lost 2 bases and J lost 0, with 10 bases in between. Germline loops: CDR1 MGHRA, CDR2 YSYEKL. The CDR3 is made up of 15 amino acids. The CDR3 DNA sequence: TGCGCCAGCAGCCAAAACCAGGTCATGAACACTGAAGCTTTCTTT. Protein: CASSQNQVMNTEAFF.